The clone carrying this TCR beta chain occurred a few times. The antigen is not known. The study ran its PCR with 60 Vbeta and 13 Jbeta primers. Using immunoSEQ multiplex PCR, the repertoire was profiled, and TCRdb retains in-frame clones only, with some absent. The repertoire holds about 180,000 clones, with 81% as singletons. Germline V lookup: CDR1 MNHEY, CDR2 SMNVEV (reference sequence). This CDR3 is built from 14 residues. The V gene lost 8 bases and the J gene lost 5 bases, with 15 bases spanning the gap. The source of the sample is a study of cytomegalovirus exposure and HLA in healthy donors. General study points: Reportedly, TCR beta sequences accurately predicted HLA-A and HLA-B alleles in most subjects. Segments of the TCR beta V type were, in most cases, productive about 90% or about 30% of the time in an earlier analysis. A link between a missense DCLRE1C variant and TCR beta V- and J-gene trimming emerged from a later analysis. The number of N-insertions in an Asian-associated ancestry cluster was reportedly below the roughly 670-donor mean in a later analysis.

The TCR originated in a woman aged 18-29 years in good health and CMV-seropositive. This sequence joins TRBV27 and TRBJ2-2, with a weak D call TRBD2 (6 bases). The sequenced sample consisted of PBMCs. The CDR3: CASYKIGGTGELFF. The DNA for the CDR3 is TGTGCCAGCTACAAAATAGGAGGGACCGGGGAGCTGTTTTTT.